These 9 T cell receptor beta chains were all obtained from the same sample, sequenced in a study of vaccination and CD4 T cells after COVID-19. Noted treatment: approximately 9-day PBMC culture with coronavirus spike peptide pools or control peptides (ViraFEST assay). These receptors' targets are unknown. With the Oncomine TCR Beta short-read assay, DNA from cultured CD4+ T cells was sequenced. TCRdb called the PCR reads again in MiXCR, with one record for every CDR3 protein. The repertoire holds 16,000 or so distinct CDR3 sequences, 44% seen once, with around 7.3% in the top ten. The material was CD4+ T cells from blood, cultured in vitro, obtained after SARS-CoV-2 vaccination. These receptors all come from a human donor who had recovered from COVID-19.

This clonotype came up a few times. In DNA form, the CDR3 reads TGTGCCAGCAGCTTATCCTCTCTAGCGGGAGGAGAGACCCAGTACTTC. Its protein is CASSLSSLAGGETQYF. The V gene is TRBV7-8, the J gene TRBJ2-5; 11 bases align to TRBD2. V shed 2 bases, J shed 4 bases, and the junction held 6 bases outside the gene matches. The CDR3 runs 16 residues. Germline V gene sequence: CDR1 SGHVS, CDR2 FQNEAQ.

The gene calls are TRBV12-3 or TRBV12-4 and TRBJ2-7, with a possible D match to TRBD2 (5 bases). Trimming removed 5 bases from V and 2 bases from J, with 16 bases in between. There are 15 residues in the CDR3. In DNA, the CDR3 is TGTGCCAGCAGTCCGCAGCGGAGTTCTACCTACGAGCAGTACTTC. As protein: CASSPQRSSTYEQYF.

The chain has TRBV6-2 or TRBV6-3 and TRBJ2-1; tentative D call: TRBD2 (6 bases). V lost 8 bases and J 3 bases, leaving 17 bases between the germline ends. Germline V lookup: CDR1 MNHEY, CDR2 SVGEGT. This CDR3 has 15 amino acids. The chain's CDR3 is CASSGGANFYNEQFF. The DNA of the CDR3 is TGTGCCAGCTCCGGCGGGGCGAACTTCTACAATGAGCAGTTCTTC.

The chain recombines TRBV4-2 with TRBJ2-2; a possible D gene is TRBD2 (6 bases). Trimming cost V 1 base and J 4 bases, with 13 bases left between them. The CDR3 runs 16 residues. Germline V lookup: CDR1 LGHNA, CDR2 YNFKEQ. DNA of the CDR3: TGTGCCAGCAGCCAAGGGACTACCCGGGCCACCGGGGAGCTGTTTTTT. This sequence encodes CASSQGTTRATGELFF.

The chain uses TRBV20-1 and TRBJ1-1; D ambiguous. The V gene's germline CDR1 is DFQATT and CDR2 SNEGSKA (reference sequence). Trimming stripped 6 bases from V and 4 bases from J, with 21 bases between. CDR3 length: 15 amino acids. CDR3 sequence reads: CSARRILEVSTEAFF. The CDR3 bases are TGCAGTGCAAGACGCATCTTAGAGGTCAGCACTGAAGCTTTCTTT.

This chain links TRBV20-1 with TRBJ2-3; 8 nucleotides line up with TRBD2. The CDR3 runs to 16 residues. Germline values: CDR1 DFQATT, CDR2 SNEGSKA (reference sequence). The V and J ends lost 5 bases and 0 bases, in that order; junction bases with no gene match: 10. The CDR3 coding sequence is TGCAGTGCTCCCCCCGGGACTAGTAGGAGCACAGATACGCAGTATTTT. Its protein product is CSAPPGTSRSTDTQYF.

The chain recombines TRBV5-4 with TRBJ2-7; D call uncertain. The V end was cut by 3 bases, the J end by 2 bases, with 12 bases between. Germline CDR1 and CDR2: SGHNT and YYREEE (reference sequence). The CDR3 length is 14 residues. The CDR3 nucleotides read TGTGCCAGCAGCTCCGAACAGTTAACCTACGAGCAGTACTTC. Protein: CASSSEQLTYEQYF.

V is TRBV7-2 and J is TRBJ2-5; weak D call: TRBD2 (5 bases). V shed 5 bases and J shed 4 bases, with 23 bases lying between them. Germline V CDR1 and CDR2: SGHTA, FQGNSA. The CDR3 is made up of 17 amino acids. The chain's CDR3 is CASSQVFYTSGGETQYF. The CDR3 bases are TGTGCCAGCAGCCAAGTCTTCTACACGAGCGGTGGAGAGACCCAGTACTTC.

The CDR3 DNA sequence: TGTGCCAGCAGTGTCAGGACAGACGCCAGTTCACCCCTCCACTTT. Translating it yields CASSVRTDASSPLHF. The chain has TRBV6-4 and TRBJ1-6, with D perhaps matching TRBD1 (6 bases). Germline V lookup: CDR1 MRHNA, CDR2 SNTAGT. Between the trimmed V and J ends, which lost 4 bases and 9 bases, there was a span of 16 bases. The CDR3 has 15 amino acids.